The following is a T cell receptor (beta chain) sequence with its context. As yet, its antigen is unknown. Donors had nominal health at sampling but likely had unrecorded immune exposures. PCR used 60 Vbeta primers and 13 Jbeta primers. TCRdb's table, derived via immunoSEQ multiplex PCR, lists solely in-frame clones and lacks some. Altogether just over 60,000 clones are present, about 89% being singletons, with the ten largest covering about 1.5%. This sample is part of a study of cytomegalovirus exposure and HLA in healthy donors. General study points: TCR beta V- and J-gene trimming was later associated with a missense DCLRE1C variant.

This CDR3 region has 13 residues. The germline V gene has CDR1 MGHRA and CDR2 YSYEKL. The V and J ends lost 1 base and 5 bases respectively, with 9 bases between them. This TCR came from a man aged 18-30 years in good health and CMV-seronegative. The sequencing sample was made of PBMCs. V and J are TRBV4-1 and TRBJ2-7; D unresolved. The CDR3 protein is CASSQGPPDEQYF. The CDR3 DNA reads as TGCGCCAGCAGCCAAGGTCCCCCGGACGAGCAGTACTTC.